The 17 T cell receptor beta chains below all came from one sample that was sequenced in a study of blood T cell repertoires in COVID-19. Sequencing used immunoSEQ multiplex PCR; TCRdb keeps in-frame clones, though not all of them. This table holds over 50,000 clones, approximately 82% found once. The material sequenced was peripheral blood. These receptors were collected from a human donor in a cohort sampled during active COVID-19.

This clone was counted only a few times. The CDR3 sequence is CASRLTLNTEAFF. In DNA, the CDR3 is TGTGCCAGCAGGCTAACTCTGAACACTGAAGCTTTCTTT. The chain links TRBV12-3 or TRBV12-4 to TRBJ1-1; D is unresolved. This CDR3 spans 13 amino acids. V was pared by 6 bases and J by 0 bases, with 8 bases between.

The J gene is TRBJ2-5, the V gene TRBV29-1; maybe TRBD2 (6 bases). The V gene's germline CDR1 is SQVTM and CDR2 ANQGSEA. The V end lost 4 bases, the J end lost 2 bases, and 8 bases lay between the germline ends. This CDR3 region has 12 residues. Here the CDR3 DNA reads TGCAGCGTTGCGGCGGGGCAAGAGACCCAGTACTTC. Protein: CSVAAGQETQYF.

The genes are TRBV7-2 and TRBJ1-5; 7 bases match TRBD1. CDR1 is SGHTA, CDR2 FQGNSA, per germline. Losses at the gene ends were 5 bases for V and 3 bases for J; bases not matched to a gene: 7. This CDR3 spans 15 amino acids. CDR3 loop: CASSGDRALNQPQHF. CDR3 sequence (DNA): TGTGCCAGCAGCGGCGACAGGGCCCTCAATCAGCCCCAGCATTTT.

The rearrangement uses TRBV3-1 (or the pseudogene TRBV3-2) and TRBJ1-4; 7 bases agree with TRBD1. CDR3 length: 16 amino acids. Unmatched junction bases numbered 13, after V lost 4 bases and J lost 8 bases. CDR1 and CDR2 from the germline V gene are LGHDT and YNNKEL (reference sequence). CDR3 in DNA: TGTGCCAGCAGCCCCGGGACAGACTCCAAGCACGAAAAACTGTTTTTT. This gives the protein CASSPGTDSKHEKLFF.

The chain carries TRBV5-4 and TRBJ2-7; maybe TRBD2 (6 bases). Germline CDR1 reads SGHNT; CDR2 reads YYREEE (reference sequence). The length of the CDR3 is 14 residues. V lost 4 bases, J lost 3 bases, and 14 bases lay in between. CDR3 sequence (DNA): TGTGCCAGCAGCCCTGCGCGGGAAGGCTACGAGCAGTACTTC. Its protein is CASSPAREGYEQYF. The full variable domain, in which reference TRBV5-4 and TRBJ2-7 provide the parts outside the CDR3, is ETGVTQSPTHLIKTRGQQVTLRCSSQSGHNTVSWYQQALGQGPQFIFQYYREEENGRGNFPPRFSGLQFPNYSSELNVNALELDDSALYLCASSPAREGYEQYFGPGTRLTVT.

The chain uses TRBV5-4 and TRBJ2-1; 16 bases fit TRBD2. The germline V gene has CDR1 SGHNT and CDR2 YYREEE (reference sequence). This CDR3 region has 16 residues. The V and J ends lost 4 bases and 9 bases, in that order; junction bases with no gene match: 7. The CDR3 here is CASSAGTSGGAGEQFF. Here the CDR3 DNA reads TGTGCCAGCAGCGCGGGGACTAGCGGGGGGGCCGGTGAGCAGTTCTTC.

This clone was found a few times. V gene TRBV7-2 combines with J gene TRBJ2-1, with 7 bases identical to TRBD2. V lost 5 bases to trimming and J lost 2 bases; unmatched junction nucleotides: 6. CDR1 and CDR2 from the germline V gene are SGHTA and FQGNSA. This CDR3 spans 15 amino acids. CDR3 bases: TGTGCCAGCAGCCAAGGTGGGGGGGCCTACAATGAGCAGTTCTTC. It translates to CASSQGGGAYNEQFF.

CDR3 region: CASSRGVTGYEAFF. The DNA for the CDR3 is TGTGCCAGCAGCCGAGGGGTGACAGGATACGAAGCTTTCTTT. The chain links TRBV27 to TRBJ1-1; tentatively, D is TRBD1 (6 bases). The CDR3 sequence is 14 residues long. Looked up from germline, CDR1 is MNHEY and CDR2 is SMNVEV (reference sequence). V lost 6 bases to trimming and J lost 8 bases, with 19 bases between them.

The chain couples TRBV3-1 (or the pseudogene TRBV3-2) to TRBJ2-1; 9 bases fit TRBD2. Germline loops: CDR1 LGHDT, CDR2 YNNKEL (reference sequence). CDR3 size: 15 residues. V gave up 1 base and J gave up 3 bases; unmatched junction bases: 1. This CDR3 is CASSQGTSDYNEQFF. The CDR3 DNA is TGTGCCAGCAGCCAAGGGACTAGCGACTACAATGAGCAGTTCTTC.

The genes are TRBV15 and TRBJ1-1; D is uncertain. The CDR3 contains 14 residues. Trimming left V 2 bases short and J 4 bases short, with 11 bases between. CDR1 is LNHNV, CDR2 YYDKDF, per germline (reference sequence). The CDR3 here is CATSRKRESTEAFF. The DNA of the CDR3 is TGTGCCACCAGCAGAAAACGGGAGTCCACTGAAGCTTTCTTT.

The chain combines TRBV18 with TRBJ2-1; possible D gene TRBD2, 6 bases. Germline CDR1 reads KGHSH; CDR2 reads LQKENI. V was clipped by 6 bases and J by 12 bases, with 24 bases between them. There are 15 residues in the CDR3. CDR3 protein: CASSRDPGEASSQFF. DNA of the CDR3: TGTGCCAGCTCCCGCGACCCCGGGGAGGCTAGCTCGCAGTTCTTC.

The genes are TRBV6-6 and TRBJ2-1, with TRBD1 matching 8 bases. The CDR3 runs to 14 residues. V lost 7 bases to trimming and J lost 4 bases; unmatched junction nucleotides: 6. Germline V gene lookup returns CDR1 MNHNY and CDR2 SVGAGI (reference sequence). CDR3 nucleotide sequence: TGTGCCAGCAAAGAAACAGGGGGGTACAATGAGCAGTTCTTC. Its protein is CASKETGGYNEQFF.

This chain connects TRBV2 to TRBJ2-2, with D perhaps TRBD2 (7 bases). This CDR3 is built from 16 residues. The V gene lost 3 bases and the J gene lost 4 bases, with 15 bases spanning the gap. Germline CDR1 reads SNHLY; CDR2 reads FYNNEI. The CDR3 DNA reads TGTGCCAGCAGTGAGTGGGGGGGCCGCGGCACCGGGGAGCTGTTTTTT. Protein sequence: CASSEWGGRGTGELFF.

The rearrangement links TRBV27 to TRBJ2-7, with 10 bases matching TRBD2. The ends lost 8 bases at V and 5 bases at J; junction bases unmatched: 9. Germline lookup yields CDR1 MNHEY and CDR2 SMNVEV (reference sequence). CDR3 size: 14 residues. CDR3 bases: TGTGCCAGCCGGATTCTAGCGGGAGTCCACGAGCAGTACTTC. It encodes CASRILAGVHEQYF.

V and J are TRBV3-1 (or the pseudogene TRBV3-2) and TRBJ2-7; D is perhaps TRBD1 (6 bases). This CDR3 comprises 13 residues. Per germline, CDR1 LGHDT and CDR2 YNNKEL (reference sequence). Trimming pared 1 base from V and 7 bases from J, leaving 11 bases between. The CDR3 loop is CASSQGGLGEQYF. The CDR3 bases are TGTGCCAGCAGCCAAGGGGGGCTGGGAGAGCAGTACTTC.

The rearrangement uses TRBV29-1 and TRBJ2-7; 8 bases line up with TRBD1. V trimming: 4 bases; J trimming: 6 bases; junction bases outside the gene matches: 5. The CDR3 totals 12 residues. Germline values: CDR1 SQVTM, CDR2 ANQGSEA. In DNA, the CDR3 is TGCAGCGTTGCGGGACAGGTCGGCGAGCAGTACTTC. This gives the protein CSVAGQVGEQYF.

The chain joins TRBV7-2 to TRBJ2-1, with 12 bases that match TRBD2. Germline assignment: CDR1 SGHTA and CDR2 FQGNSA. The junction had 6 bases not matched to a gene; V was cut back by 6 bases and J by 6 bases. There are 15 residues in the CDR3. The CDR3 DNA sequence: TGTGCCAGCAGTCGGACTAGCGGGGCCTTCAATGAGCAGTTCTTC. This encodes CASSRTSGAFNEQFF.